The clone carrying this T cell receptor (beta chain) was seen more than once but under ten times. Its antigen is unidentified. This entry is derived from a study of radiation and T cells in renal cell carcinoma. Looking at the study overall: Nephrectomy followed 15 Gy stereotactic body radiation by 4 weeks.

Study-level points and caveats: Top tumor clonotypes rose in blood 2 weeks post-radiation, then contracted.

Specified time point: blood 2 weeks post-SBRT. Stated treatment: 15 Gy SBRT to primary tumor, nephrectomy 4 weeks later. Trimming removed 3 bases at V and 3 bases at J, with 8 bases between. Germline CDR1 reads SQVTM; CDR2 reads ANQGSEA. The CDR3 loop spans 12 amino acids. Method: immunoSEQ multiplex PCR; TCRdb's copy keeps in-frame clones and lacks some. The sample consists of roughly 150,000 clones, over 80% of them appearing once. The sample in question was blood, obtained from a patient whose treatment included radiotherapy and nephrectomy. This clonotype originated in a woman in her forties or fifties with renal cell carcinoma. The genes are TRBV29-1 and TRBJ1-1, with unresolved D. CDR3 residues: CSVDCGYTEAFF. As DNA, the CDR3 is TGCAGCGTTGATTGTGGTTACACTGAAGCTTTCTTT.